A selection of T cell receptor beta chains follows, all from one sample in a study of neurological immune-mediated disorders. In TCRdb, the 5' RACE reads were re-called with MiXCR into one record per CDR3 protein. The table shows 81,000 or so distinct CDR3 sequences, with roughly an eighth occurring only once. Sequenced input: PBMCs. The receptors were gathered from a female donor with HTLV-1-associated myelopathy (HAM/TSP). Both conserved end residues are part of each CDR3. Each record gives: CDR3 protein, CDR3 DNA, clone size, CDR3 length, V gene, D gene, J gene. The D gene is left open where the match is weak. A row's size may be missing; if present it is once, few, many or a size class.

CDR3aa: CASSPAATDSYEQYF; CDR3nt: TGTGCCAGCAGCCCGGCGGCGACTGACTCCTACGAGCAGTACTTC; abundance: few; len: 15; v_gene: TRBV5-6; d_gene: .; j_gene: TRBJ2-7
CDR3aa: CASSSPRGQANYSYEQYF; CDR3nt: TGTGCCAGCAGCTCCCCCCGGGGACAAGCCAACTATTCCTACGAGCAGTACTTC; abundance: many; len: 18; v_gene: TRBV21-1; d_gene: .; j_gene: TRBJ2-7
CDR3aa: CSARDETSGGAIEVYEQFF; CDR3nt: TGCAGTGCTAGAGACGAGACTAGCGGGGGGGCCATTGAAGTCTATGAGCAGTTCTTC; abundance: many; len: 19; v_gene: TRBV20-1; d_gene: TRBD2; j_gene: TRBJ2-1
CDR3aa: CASSQVTGEREQYF; CDR3nt: TGCGCCAGCAGCCAGGTTACAGGGGAGCGCGAGCAGTACTTC; abundance: many; len: 14; v_gene: TRBV4-1; d_gene: TRBD1; j_gene: TRBJ2-7
CDR3aa: CASSYARGTGTNTEAFF; CDR3nt: TGTGCCAGCAGTTATGCTCGGGGGACAGGAACGAACACTGAAGCTTTCTTT; abundance: many; len: 17; v_gene: TRBV6-6; d_gene: TRBD1; j_gene: TRBJ1-1
CDR3aa: CASSSQVGYYGYTF; CDR3nt: TGTGCCAGCAGTTCACAGGTTGGGTACTATGGCTACACCTTC; abundance: many; len: 14; v_gene: TRBV28; d_gene: .; j_gene: TRBJ1-2
CDR3aa: CASTLGPGNTIYF; CDR3nt: TGTGCCAGCACCCTTGGGCCTGGAAACACCATATATTTT; abundance: many; len: 13; v_gene: TRBV12-3/TRBV12-4; d_gene: .; j_gene: TRBJ1-3
CDR3aa: CASRGYPGKASTDTQYF; CDR3nt: TGCGCCAGCAGGGGTTATCCAGGGAAGGCTAGCACAGATACGCAGTATTTT; abundance: few; len: 17; v_gene: TRBV5-1; d_gene: .; j_gene: TRBJ2-3
CDR3aa: CSAREEDRGSYIQYF; CDR3nt: TGCAGTGCTAGAGAAGAGGACAGGGGGAGTTACATTCAGTACTTC; abundance: many; len: 15; v_gene: TRBV20-1; d_gene: TRBD1; j_gene: TRBJ2-4
CDR3aa: CATSRDPPGRKSTDTQYF; CDR3nt: TGTGCCACCAGCAGAGATCCGCCAGGGCGGAAAAGCACAGATACGCAGTATTTT; abundance: many; len: 18; v_gene: TRBV15; d_gene: .; j_gene: TRBJ2-3
CDR3aa: CASSDGRSYNEQFF; CDR3nt: TGTGCCAGCAGCGACGGCAGATCCTACAATGAGCAGTTCTTC; abundance: .; len: 14; v_gene: TRBV7-9; d_gene: .; j_gene: TRBJ2-1
CDR3aa: CASSSRRGVGSDGNTIYF; CDR3nt: TGTGCCAGCAGTAGTAGGCGGGGGGTCGGCAGCGATGGAAACACCATATATTTT; abundance: .; len: 18; v_gene: TRBV9; d_gene: .; j_gene: TRBJ1-3
CDR3aa: CASSPGTGVIEAFF; CDR3nt: TGCGCCAGCAGCCCTGGGACAGGGGTAATTGAAGCTTTCTTT; abundance: many; len: 14; v_gene: TRBV5-1; d_gene: TRBD1; j_gene: TRBJ1-1
CDR3aa: CSASRTGRSYEQYF; CDR3nt: TGCAGTGCTAGTCGGACAGGACGCTCCTACGAGCAGTACTTC; abundance: many; len: 14; v_gene: TRBV20-1; d_gene: TRBD1; j_gene: TRBJ2-7
CDR3aa: CASSSQGVGEQYF; CDR3nt: TGCGCCAGCAGCTCGCAGGGCGTCGGGGAGCAGTACTTC; abundance: many; len: 13; v_gene: TRBV5-1; d_gene: .; j_gene: TRBJ2-7
CDR3aa: CATSGYRDPLPGEQYF; CDR3nt: TGTGCCACCAGCGGCTACAGGGACCCACTACCGGGGGAGCAGTACTTC; abundance: many; len: 16; v_gene: TRBV15; d_gene: .; j_gene: TRBJ2-7
CDR3aa: CASSSWNTEAFF; CDR3nt: TGTGCCAGCAGTTCCTGGAACACTGAAGCTTTCTTT; abundance: many; len: 12; v_gene: TRBV27; d_gene: .; j_gene: TRBJ1-1
CDR3aa: CASSHPDRSGNTIYF; CDR3nt: TGTGCCAGCAGCCATCCAGACCGTTCTGGAAACACCATATATTTT; abundance: many; len: 15; v_gene: TRBV4-2; d_gene: .; j_gene: TRBJ1-3
CDR3aa: CASSLRGQEETQYF; CDR3nt: TGTGCCAGCAGCTTAAGAGGACAGGAGGAGACCCAGTACTTC; abundance: many; len: 14; v_gene: TRBV5-8; d_gene: TRBD1; j_gene: TRBJ2-5
CDR3aa: CASSFVAGTSTDTQYF; CDR3nt: TGCGCCAGCAGCTTCGTAGCGGGGACTAGCACAGATACGCAGTATTTT; abundance: many; len: 16; v_gene: TRBV5-1; d_gene: TRBD2; j_gene: TRBJ2-3
CDR3aa: CASSDLGLAGAPDEQFF; CDR3nt: TGTGCCAGCAGTGATCTCGGACTAGCGGGGGCCCCCGATGAGCAGTTCTTC; abundance: once; len: 17; v_gene: TRBV2; d_gene: TRBD2; j_gene: TRBJ2-1
CDR3aa: CASSPSDRHYEQYF; CDR3nt: TGTGCCAGCAGTCCCTCGGACCGTCACTACGAGCAGTACTTC; abundance: .; len: 14; v_gene: TRBV28; d_gene: .; j_gene: TRBJ2-7
CDR3aa: CASSRFDVTNYGYTF; CDR3nt: TGTGCCAGCAGCCGTTTCGACGTTACTAACTATGGCTACACCTTC; abundance: many; len: 15; v_gene: TRBV3-1; d_gene: .; j_gene: TRBJ1-2